Listed below are T cell receptor beta chains from one sample, sequenced in a study of shared clonotypes between healthy human individuals. Method: immunoSEQ multiplex PCR; TCRdb's copy keeps in-frame clones and lacks some. Of roughly 1,500,000 clones listed, 95% to 99% are singletons. The sample taken for sequencing was naive CD4+ T cells sorted from blood. The receptors come from a man younger than 40 in good health. The CDR3 runs from the conserved cysteine through the conserved F or W. The order of the fields is CDR3 length, clone size, D gene, J gene, V gene, CDR3 DNA, CDR3 protein. The D gene is left open where the match is weak. Clone size is not always given. Where it is, it says once, few, many or a class for expanded clones.

cdr3_length: 15; clone_size: -; d_call: TRBD1; j_call: TRBJ2-2; v_call: TRBV6-5; cdr3_nt: TGTGCCAGCAGGGCACCGGGACAGGGTTATAGGGAGCTGTTTTTT; cdr3_aa: CASRAPGQGYRELFF
cdr3_length: 13; clone_size: -; d_call: -; j_call: TRBJ2-7; v_call: TRBV7-2; cdr3_nt: TGTGCCAGCAGCCAAGCCAGGGCTTCCGAGCAGTACTTC; cdr3_aa: CASSQARASEQYF
cdr3_length: 14; clone_size: -; d_call: -; j_call: TRBJ1-1; v_call: TRBV5-1; cdr3_nt: TGCGCCAGCAATTTGGGGGGGCTGAACACTGAAGCTTTCTTT; cdr3_aa: CASNLGGLNTEAFF
cdr3_length: 15; clone_size: -; d_call: TRBD2; j_call: TRBJ2-2; v_call: TRBV10-3; cdr3_nt: TGTGCCATCAGTGGGGCGGGAGGTGCCACCGGGGAGCTGTTTTTT; cdr3_aa: CAISGAGGATGELFF
cdr3_length: 14; clone_size: -; d_call: -; j_call: TRBJ2-7; v_call: TRBV9; cdr3_nt: TGTGCCAGCAGCGCCCGGGACAACTTCTACGAGCAGTACTTC; cdr3_aa: CASSARDNFYEQYF
cdr3_length: 15; clone_size: -; d_call: TRBD1; j_call: TRBJ2-1; v_call: TRBV19; cdr3_nt: TGTGCCAGTAGACAGCTGGGACAGGGTACCAATGAGCAGTTCTTC; cdr3_aa: CASRQLGQGTNEQFF
cdr3_length: 13; clone_size: -; d_call: TRBD1; j_call: TRBJ2-2; v_call: TRBV25-1; cdr3_nt: TGTGCCAGCAGTGAGCAGGGGGCCGGGGAGCTGTTTTTT; cdr3_aa: CASSEQGAGELFF
cdr3_length: 16; clone_size: -; d_call: TRBD1; j_call: TRBJ2-2; v_call: TRBV7-9; cdr3_nt: TGTGCCAGCAGCCCTAGAGCAGGGGGCTACACCGGGGAGCTGTTTTTT; cdr3_aa: CASSPRAGGYTGELFF
cdr3_length: 15; clone_size: -; d_call: TRBD2; j_call: TRBJ2-1; v_call: TRBV18; cdr3_nt: TGTGCCAGCTCACGGGGACTAGCGAACGACAATGAGCAGTTCTTC; cdr3_aa: CASSRGLANDNEQFF
cdr3_length: 14; clone_size: -; d_call: -; j_call: TRBJ2-2; v_call: TRBV7-9; cdr3_nt: TGTGCCAGCAGCTTAGGGCAGAACACCGGGGAGCTGTTTTTT; cdr3_aa: CASSLGQNTGELFF
cdr3_length: 14; clone_size: -; d_call: -; j_call: TRBJ2-7; v_call: TRBV11-2; cdr3_nt: TGTGCCAGCCGCTTCCGATCAAGCTCCTACGAGCAGTACTTC; cdr3_aa: CASRFRSSSYEQYF
cdr3_length: 11; clone_size: once; d_call: -; j_call: TRBJ2-7; v_call: TRBV19; cdr3_nt: TGTGCCACCTCACGTGGCTCCGAGCAGTACTTC; cdr3_aa: CATSRGSEQYF
cdr3_length: 17; clone_size: -; d_call: TRBD2; j_call: TRBJ2-7; v_call: TRBV28; cdr3_nt: TGTGCCAGCAGTTTAGGCGGGAGTCCCCAAGCCCCCTACGAGCAGTACTTC; cdr3_aa: CASSLGGSPQAPYEQYF